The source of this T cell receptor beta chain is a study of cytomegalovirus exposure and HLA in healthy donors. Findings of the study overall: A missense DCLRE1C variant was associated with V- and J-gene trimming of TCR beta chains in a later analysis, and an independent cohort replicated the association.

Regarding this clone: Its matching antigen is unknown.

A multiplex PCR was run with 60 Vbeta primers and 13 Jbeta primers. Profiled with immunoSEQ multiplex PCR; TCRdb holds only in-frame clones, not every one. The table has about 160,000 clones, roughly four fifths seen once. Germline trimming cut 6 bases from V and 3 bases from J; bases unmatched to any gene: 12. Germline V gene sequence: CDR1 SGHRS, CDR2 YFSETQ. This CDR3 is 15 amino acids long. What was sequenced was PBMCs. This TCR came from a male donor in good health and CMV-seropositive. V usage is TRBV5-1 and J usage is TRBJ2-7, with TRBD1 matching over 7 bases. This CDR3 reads CASNPGTAPLYEQYF. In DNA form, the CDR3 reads TGCGCCAGCAACCCCGGGACAGCTCCTCTCTACGAGCAGTACTTC. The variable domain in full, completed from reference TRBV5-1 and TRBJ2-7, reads KAGVTQTPRYLIKTRGQQVTLSCSPISGHRSVSWYQQTPGQGLQFLFEYFSETQRNKGNFPGRFSGRQFSNSRSEMNVSTLELGDSALYLCASNPGTAPLYEQYFGPGTRLTVT.